This is a list of T cell receptor beta chains from one sample in a study of cytomegalovirus exposure and HLA in healthy donors. Sequencing used immunoSEQ multiplex PCR; TCRdb keeps in-frame clones, though not all of them. The data hold 150,000 to 200,000 clones, with about 73% observed a single time. The sample comprised PBMCs. The receptor source for this set is a woman aged 40-49 years in good health and CMV-seronegative. Both conserved end residues are part of each CDR3. Fields, in order: J gene, D gene, V gene, CDR3 DNA, CDR3 protein. D genes are given only for firm matches.

TRBJ1-6	-	TRBV2	TGTGCCAGCAATGTACAGCTGGATTCACCCCTCCACTTT	CASNVQLDSPLHF
TRBJ2-6	-	TRBV4-1	TGCGCCAGCAGCCAGTCGACAGCCCGCTCTGGGGCCAACGTCCTGACTTTC	CASSQSTARSGANVLTF
TRBJ2-1	TRBD1	TRBV12-5	TGTGCTAGTGGTTCCACAGGGGATGTCTACAATGAGCAGTTCTTC	CASGSTGDVYNEQFF
TRBJ2-2	-	TRBV18	TGTGCCAGCTCACCCCAGAGCCAGGGAAACACCGGGGAGCTGTTTTTT	CASSPQSQGNTGELFF
TRBJ1-6	-	TRBV2	TGTGCCAGCACTCCTACAGGATATAATTCACCCCTCCACTTT	CASTPTGYNSPLHF
TRBJ2-3	TRBD2	TRBV5-6	TGTGCCAGCAGCTTTAGTAGCGGGGGACCACCTAGCACAGATACGCAGTATTTT	CASSFSSGGPPSTDTQYF
TRBJ1-2	-	TRBV6-6	TGTGCCAGCAGTTACGTGTCAGAATATGGCTACACCTTC	CASSYVSEYGYTF
TRBJ1-1	TRBD1	TRBV18	TGTGCCAGCTCACCAGAGGCGGGGACAGCTCCCTCTGAAGCTTTCTTT	CASSPEAGTAPSEAFF
TRBJ1-1	-	TRBV11-2	TGTGCCAGCAGCCCAAAGTGGGGCGGGAACACTGAAGCTTTCTTT	CASSPKWGGNTEAFF
TRBJ1-1	-	TRBV7-9	TGTGCCAGCAGCTTCTCAGGGATGAACACTGAAGCTTTCTTT	CASSFSGMNTEAFF
TRBJ2-1	TRBD1	TRBV5-6	TGTGCCAGCAGCTTGAACAGGGGGCGGTCCGCTGAGCAGTTCTTC	CASSLNRGRSAEQFF
TRBJ1-3	TRBD1	TRBV2	TGTGCCAGCAGTCCCCGGGACAGGGGCACCATATATTTT	CASSPRDRGTIYF
TRBJ2-3	TRBD2	TRBV5-4	TGTGCCAGCAGCGGCAGACTAGCGGGGGACGTAGATACGCAGTATTTT	CASSGRLAGDVDTQYF
TRBJ2-6	-	TRBV5-1	TGCGCCAGCAGCTTGGCTGCAGGCTCTGGGGCCAACGTCCTGACTTTC	CASSLAAGSGANVLTF
TRBJ2-1	TRBD2	TRBV11-2	TGTGCCAGCAGCTCCTCAGCGGGGTGGATTAGTGAGCAGTTCTTC	CASSSSAGWISEQFF
TRBJ1-4	-	TRBV7-9	TGTGCCAGCAGCTTAAACAGGGTCAAGAGACCCAATGAAAAACTGTTTTTT	CASSLNRVKRPNEKLFF